The 29 T cell receptor beta chains in this list originate from one sample, sequenced in a study of response to subunit inactivated influenza vaccine. TCRdb fed the RT-PCR reads into MiXCR, producing one record per CDR3 protein. The sample carries roughly 500,000 distinct CDR3 sequences, around 25% recorded once. These data were likewise used in another study, on T cells expressing NK-cell markers. That publication notes: What made the TCR beta cDNA was 5'RACE template switching with UMIs.

The source material was CD4+ T cells sorted from PBMCs, sampled about 12 days after vaccination. These receptors all come from a man between 50 and 59 years old who received an inactivated influenza vaccine.

The chain carries TRBV29-1 and TRBJ2-5; 9 bases fit TRBD1. CDR1 is SQVTM and CDR2 is ANQGSEA in the germline V gene. The V and J ends lost 4 bases and 7 bases, in that order; junction bases with no gene match: 4. This CDR3 spans 12 amino acids. The CDR3 DNA follows: TGCAGCGTTGGGGACAGGGTAGGGACCCAGTACTTC. It translates to CSVGDRVGTQYF.

J is TRBJ2-5 and V is TRBV9; D call uncertain. Trimming took 4 bases from V and 4 from J, leaving 20 bases between them. Germline V gene data show CDR1 as SGDLS and CDR2 as YYNGEE. The CDR3 is made up of 16 amino acids. This chain's CDR3 is CASSPQSPNKAETQYF. As DNA, the CDR3 is TGTGCCAGCAGCCCCCAGAGTCCCAATAAGGCAGAGACCCAGTACTTC.

This clonotype was seen only a few times. The chain links TRBV4-3 to TRBJ2-2, with 8 bases aligning to TRBD1. The CDR3 consists of 16 residues. CDR1 is LGHNA, CDR2 YSLEER, per germline. Germline trimming cut 1 base from V and 7 bases from J; bases unmatched to any gene: 8. The CDR3, as DNA: TGCGCCAGCAGCCAAGGGTTCAGGGGGCAAGTCGGGGAGCTGTTTTTT. Amino acid sequence: CASSQGFRGQVGELFF.

A few counts support this clonotype. V usage is TRBV20-1 and J usage is TRBJ2-1, with TRBD1 matching over 10 bases. The junction had 8 bases not matched to a gene; V was cut back by 0 bases and J by 3 bases. The CDR3 is 17 amino acids. CDR1 is DFQATT, CDR2 SNEGSKA, per germline (reference sequence). The CDR3 reads CSARDPGQGGSYNEQFF. CDR3 in DNA: TGCAGTGCTAGAGACCCCGGACAGGGGGGGAGCTACAATGAGCAGTTCTTC.

This chain joins TRBV20-1 and TRBJ2-3; D is perhaps TRBD2 (7 bases). V was clipped by 0 bases and J by 2 bases, with 12 bases between them. The germline CDR1 and CDR2 sequences are DFQATT and SNEGSKA (reference sequence). This CDR3 spans 15 amino acids. The DNA of the CDR3 is TGCAGTGCTAGAGATTCGCGGGGGCTCACAGATACGCAGTATTTT. Protein sequence: CSARDSRGLTDTQYF.

This clonotype was detected many times. The chain is built from TRBV6-1 and TRBJ1-5; TRBD1 matches at 7 bases. This CDR3 spans 16 amino acids. The J segment lost 2 bases and the V segment lost 4 bases, leaving 8 bases of the junction unmatched. The germline V gene encodes CDR1 MNHNS and CDR2 SASEGT. In DNA, the CDR3 is TGTGCCAGCAGTGTAACAGGGGTTGTGGGCAATCAGCCCCAGCATTTT. Its translation is CASSVTGVVGNQPQHF.

The chain employs TRBV7-9 and TRBJ1-4, with TRBD1 matching 7 bases. The CDR3 covers 15 residues. Germline V CDR1 and CDR2: SEHNR, FQNEAQ (reference sequence). J was trimmed by 3 bases and V by 4 bases; bases with no gene match: 5. The CDR3 spells CASSYAGQPNEKLFF. The CDR3 DNA reads TGTGCCAGCAGCTACGCGGGACAGCCTAATGAAAAACTGTTTTTT.

This clonotype has more than one count but fewer than ten. The V and J genes are TRBV11-2 and TRBJ2-3, with TRBD1 matching over 7 bases. V was pared by 6 bases and J by 1 base, with 7 bases of the junction left unmatched. The CDR3 is made up of 15 amino acids. Germline values: CDR1 SGHAT, CDR2 FQNNGV. CDR3 protein: CASRTTGYRTDTQYF. CDR3 in DNA: TGTGCCAGCAGGACGACAGGGTATCGCACAGATACGCAGTATTTT.

Only a few counts were recorded for this clonotype. The chain is built from TRBV14 and TRBJ2-2; D possibly matches TRBD1 or TRBD2 (5 bases each). Germline loops: CDR1 SGHDN, CDR2 FVKESK. Deletions cut 2 bases from V and 5 bases from J, with 12 bases between. The CDR3 extends over 15 amino acids. In DNA, the CDR3 is TGTGCCAGCAGCCAAAGAGAGTGGGGGACCGGGGAGCTGTTTTTT. Its translation: CASSQREWGTGELFF.

V is TRBV12-3 or TRBV12-4 and J is TRBJ1-2; TRBD1 is a possible D gene (5 bases). The CDR3 spans 14 residues. V lost 5 bases, J lost 4 bases, and 14 bases lay in between. Written as DNA, the CDR3 is TGTGCCAGCAGTGACAGCGCTTCTGTCTATGGCTACACCTTC. It is translated as CASSDSASVYGYTF.

This clonotype was counted a few times. The J gene is TRBJ2-5, the V gene TRBV5-1; D not certain. The V end lost 0 bases, the J end lost 0 bases, and 12 bases lay between the germline ends. Germline CDR1 reads SGHRS; CDR2 reads YFSETQ. The CDR3 loop spans 16 amino acids. The CDR3 nucleotides read TGCGCCAGCAGCTTGGGTGAATTAGGCCACCAAGAGACCCAGTACTTC. Translation: CASSLGELGHQETQYF.

The chain carries TRBV29-1 and TRBJ2-7; D might be TRBD1 or TRBD2, each matching 5 bases. Germline CDR1 reads SQVTM; CDR2 reads ANQGSEA. Trimming stripped 2 bases from V and 4 bases from J, with 9 bases between. The CDR3 runs to 12 residues. The CDR3 coding sequence is TGCAGCGTTGAAAGGGACGGTTACGAGCAGTACTTC. Its protein is CSVERDGYEQYF.

The chain carries TRBV11-2 and TRBJ2-2, with TRBD2 as a possible D gene (5 bases). The V gene's germline CDR1 is SGHAT and CDR2 FQNNGV. The CDR3 sequence is 16 residues long. V lost 5 bases and J 3 bases, leaving 16 bases between the germline ends. CDR3 coding DNA: TGTGCCAGCAGCCCCACCGAGCGGAGGTACACCGGGGAGCTGTTTTTT. Translating it yields CASSPTERRYTGELFF.

CDR3 region: CASRMGHLSTGELFF. The CDR3 bases are TGTGCCAGCAGGATGGGACACCTAAGCACCGGGGAGCTGTTTTTT. This chain joins TRBV12-3 or TRBV12-4 and TRBJ2-2; the D gene is possibly TRBD1 (6 bases). Trimming stripped 6 bases from V and 4 bases from J, with 15 bases between. The CDR3 is made up of 15 amino acids.

This clonotype was counted a few times. The chain links TRBV4-1 to TRBJ1-5, with 7 bases identical to TRBD1. Germline V gene data show CDR1 as MGHRA and CDR2 as YSYEKL. The CDR3 has 14 amino acids. Unmatched junction bases numbered 4, after V lost 3 bases and J lost 5 bases. The CDR3 sequence is CASSHYDRDQPQHF. CDR3 in DNA: TGCGCCAGCAGCCACTACGACAGGGATCAGCCCCAGCATTTT.

This chain uses TRBV4-2 with TRBJ2-3, with 9 bases aligning to TRBD2. V lost 1 base, J lost 3 bases, and 5 bases stayed unmatched. Germline V lookup: CDR1 LGHNA, CDR2 YNFKEQ. There are 16 residues in the CDR3. The CDR3 nucleotides are TGTGCCAGCAGCCAAGGTTTAGCGGGAGCTACAGATACGCAGTATTTT. The encoded protein is CASSQGLAGATDTQYF.

This clonotype was found a few times. J is TRBJ1-6 and V is TRBV12-3 or TRBV12-4; no definite D call. V shed 3 bases and J shed 13 bases, with 7 bases lying between them. This CDR3 has 11 residues. In DNA, the CDR3 is TGTGCCAGCAGTTTGGGCCGGCCCCTCCACTTT. This encodes CASSLGRPLHF.

Notes on this clonotype: A read error may produce the germline difference seen at one junction end. The rearrangement uses TRBV20-1 and TRBJ2-4; D is tentatively TRBD1 or TRBD2 (5 bases each). Germline CDR1 and CDR2: DFQATT and SNEGSKA (reference sequence). The CDR3 is 11 amino acids. CDR3 in amino acids: CSAPEDIREHF. The CDR3 DNA reads TGCAGTGCTCCGGAGGACATACGCGAGCACTTC.

The J gene is TRBJ2-5, the V gene TRBV10-3, with D tentatively TRBD2 (6 bases). V shed 0 bases and J shed 5 bases, with 13 bases lying between them. The CDR3 covers 15 residues. In germline, CDR1 is ENHRY, CDR2 SYGVKD. CDR3 bases: TGTGCCATCAGTGAGTCGGAGGGGCCTTGGGAGACCCAGTACTTC. Translated: CAISESEGPWETQYF.

This clonotype was observed a few times. The chain employs TRBV7-9 and TRBJ2-5; the D is unclear. CDR3 length: 14 residues. V was shortened by 3 bases and J by 1 base, with 9 bases between the two germline ends. Germline CDR1 reads SEHNR; CDR2 reads FQNEAQ (reference sequence). In DNA, the CDR3 is TGTGCCAGCAGCTTCACTGGGATCCAAGAGACCCAGTACTTC. As protein: CASSFTGIQETQYF. Based on the CDR3 plus reference TRBV7-9 and TRBJ2-5, the full variable domain is DTGVSQNPRHKITKRGQNVTFRCDPISEHNRLYWYRQTLGQGPEFLTYFQNEAQLEKSRLLSDRFSAERPKGSFSTLEIQRTEQGDSAMYLCASSFTGIQETQYFGPGTRLLVL.

This clonotype was observed a few times. V is TRBV4-3 and J is TRBJ2-7; TRBD2 might be the D (5 bases). CDR3 length equals 16 residues. Germline V lookup: CDR1 LGHNA, CDR2 YSLEER. V lost 0 bases and J 4 bases, leaving 16 bases between the germline ends. CDR3 loop: CASSQDMRGNLYEQYF. The CDR3 nucleotides are TGCGCCAGCAGCCAAGATATGCGAGGGAACCTATACGAGCAGTACTTC.

CDR3 sequence: CASSTRLAGVQLTYNEQFF. The CDR3 coding sequence is TGCGCCAGCAGCACCCGACTAGCGGGTGTCCAATTAACCTACAATGAGCAGTTCTTC. The rearrangement links TRBV5-1 to TRBJ2-1, with 10 bases fitting TRBD2. The length of the CDR3 is 19 residues. The trim removed 4 bases at V and 2 bases at J, leaving 15 bases unmatched. Germline V lookup: CDR1 SGHRS, CDR2 YFSETQ.

V is TRBV4-1 and J is TRBJ2-3, with D possibly being TRBD1 or TRBD2 (5 bases each). Germline CDR1 reads MGHRA; CDR2 reads YSYEKL. This CDR3 has 18 amino acids. V was pared by 0 bases and J by 2 bases, with 18 bases between. The DNA of the CDR3 is TGCGCCAGCAGCCAAGAGGGACGGGGCAAATTATCCACAGATACGCAGTATTTT. Residues: CASSQEGRGKLSTDTQYF.

The chain carries TRBV7-2 and TRBJ2-7; TRBD1 is a possible D gene (6 bases). The CDR3 contains 14 residues. The V end was cut by 5 bases, the J end by 4 bases, with 15 bases between. Germline CDR1 and CDR2: SGHTA and FQGNSA. The CDR3: CASSQGHWRYEQYF. The CDR3 DNA follows: TGTGCCAGCAGCCAGGGACATTGGCGGTACGAGCAGTACTTC.

This clonotype turned up a few times. The genes are TRBV12-3 or TRBV12-4 and TRBJ2-3; possible D gene TRBD1, 5 bases. The germline V and J ends were trimmed by 6 bases and 3 bases, with 16 bases remaining between them. The CDR3 loop spans 15 amino acids. The CDR3 DNA sequence: TGTGCCAGCAGCAAGCAGGGTTATGAGACAGATACGCAGTATTTT. It specifies CASSKQGYETDTQYF.

This clonotype was seen a handful of times. V usage is TRBV30 and J usage is TRBJ2-3, with D perhaps given as TRBD1 or TRBD2 (5 bases each). Trimming stripped 1 base from V and 9 bases from J, with 17 bases between. The CDR3 sequence is 14 residues long. Germline V gene sequence: CDR1 GTSNPN, CDR2 SVGIG (reference sequence). In DNA form, the CDR3 reads TGTGCCTGGAGTGCAGGGTATGTGAGGGACACGCAGTATTTT. Translating gives CAWSAGYVRDTQYF.

The chain couples TRBV5-1 to TRBJ2-2; D ambiguous. Germline V gene data show CDR1 as SGHRS and CDR2 as YFSETQ. The V end was cut by 4 bases, the J end by 2 bases, with 18 bases between. The CDR3 runs to 17 residues. CDR3: CASSQNRYGLNTGELFF. The CDR3 DNA reads as TGCGCCAGCAGCCAAAATCGCTACGGGCTCAACACCGGGGAGCTGTTTTTT. Complete variable domain (other parts from reference TRBV5-1 and TRBJ2-2): KAGVTQTPRYLIKTRGQQVTLSCSPISGHRSVSWYQQTPGQGLQFLFEYFSETQRNKGNFPGRFSGRQFSNSRSEMNVSTLELGDSALYLCASSQNRYGLNTGELFFGEGSRLTVL.

The chain links TRBV6-5 to TRBJ2-1; D is perhaps TRBD2 (6 bases). This CDR3 spans 14 amino acids. The V end was cut by 0 bases, the J end by 7 bases, with 10 bases between. CDR1 and CDR2 (germline): MNHEY, SVGAGI. The CDR3 is CASSYSPGVNEQFF. The CDR3 DNA reads TGTGCCAGCAGTTACTCGCCGGGGGTGAATGAGCAGTTCTTC.

The genes are TRBV7-2 and TRBJ2-4; a weak D match, TRBD2 (5 bases). Per germline, CDR1 SGHTA and CDR2 FQGNSA. With 5 bases removed from V and 7 bases from J, the gap between germline ends came to 15 bases. This CDR3 region has 14 residues. The CDR3 DNA reads as TGTGCCAGCAGCCCACAGTGGGAGTCGAACATTCAGTACTTC. Protein sequence: CASSPQWESNIQYF.